Reported below is one TCR beta chain. Its antigen is currently unknown. TCRdb reanalysed the 5' RACE reads using MiXCR and keeps one entry per CDR3 protein. The sample has 450,000 to 600,000 distinct CDR3 sequences, around 16% seen once. V was trimmed by 6 bases and J by 0 bases, leaving 13 bases between them. CDR1 is ENHRY, CDR2 SYGVKD, per germline. The CDR3 runs 15 residues. This sample was included in a study of T cells after yellow fever vaccination. As for the study in general: Fractions containing few cells were prepared with SMART-Seq v4 Ultra Low Input. Findings and limits, study-wide: On re-exposure, the response was weaker but peaked faster, at day 5 versus 15. Booster sampling recovered most clones from primary vaccination (around 97% CD4, around 88% CD8).

The chain recombines TRBV10-3 with TRBJ2-3; D is undetermined. Sequencing used PBMCs, obtained less than 6 days after the first yellow fever vaccination. The clonotype comes from a man between 18 and 29 years old who received the YFV17D yellow fever vaccine. The CDR3 sequence: CAISEGNPSTDTQYF. The CDR3 DNA reads as TGTGCCATCAGCGAAGGGAACCCTAGCACAGATACGCAGTATTTT.